A selection of T cell receptor beta chains follows, all from one sample in a study of shared clonotypes between healthy human individuals. Sequencing used immunoSEQ multiplex PCR; TCRdb keeps in-frame clones, though not all of them. The sample lists about 2 million clones; about 94% were seen once. Specimen: naive CD8+ T cells sorted from blood. These receptors were taken from a man in his late teens or twenties in good health. The CDR3 runs from the conserved cysteine through the conserved F or W. The D gene is left open where the match is weak. Only some rows state a clone size, as once, few, many or a class for expanded clones.

v_call	d_call	clone_size	j_call	cdr3_nt	cdr3_aa
TRBV19	.	.	TRBJ1-1	TGTGCCAGTAGTATTCCTCGCAGGGACACTGAAGCTTTCTTT	CASSIPRRDTEAFF
TRBV5-6	.	.	TRBJ2-7	TGTGCCAGCAGCTTGTGGAGGGGAGTTTACGAGCAGTACTTC	CASSLWRGVYEQYF
TRBV5-4	.	.	TRBJ2-7	TGTGCCAGCAGCTTGGGCGGGCTATTAACCGAGCAGTACTTC	CASSLGGLLTEQYF
TRBV21-1	.	once	TRBJ1-2	TGTGCCAGCACGGGACAGGAGAACTATGGCTACACCTTC	CASTGQENYGYTF
TRBV4-1	TRBD1	.	TRBJ1-2	TGCGCCAGCAAGGGGACCTGGACAGGGAGTGGCTACACCTTC	CASKGTWTGSGYTF
TRBV5-6	TRBD1	.	TRBJ1-6	TGTGCCAGCAGCTTGTGGGGGGACAGGGGGCCGAATTCACCCCTCCACTTT	CASSLWGDRGPNSPLHF
TRBV10-1	.	.	TRBJ2-7	TGCGACATAGAGGGGCGGCAGTACTTC	CDIEGRQYF
TRBV6-1	TRBD1	once	TRBJ2-1	TGTGCCAGCAGTGAAGCTCTCTGGGGACAGGGGTGGGGGAATGAGCAGTTCTTC	CASSEALWGQGWGNEQFF
TRBV28	.	.	TRBJ1-1	TGTGCCAGCAGAAATATTTTGGGCCCTGAAGCTTTCTTT	CASRNILGPEAFF
TRBV7-9	.	.	TRBJ2-5	TGTGCCAGCAGCCACGGAGCGGAGGGGGCGATGGAGACCCAGTACTTC	CASSHGAEGAMETQYF
TRBV7-8	.	.	TRBJ1-1	TGTGCCAGCAGCTTAGCGTTAGGGGGTGGCGGAACTGAAGCTTTCTTT	CASSLALGGGGTEAFF
TRBV13	TRBD1	.	TRBJ2-7	TGTGCCAGCAGCTTAGGACAGGGGGCAGGCGAGCAGTACTTC	CASSLGQGAGEQYF
TRBV28	TRBD1	.	TRBJ1-1	TGTGCCAGCCTCACCGACAGGGTAGCACCTGAAGCTTTCTTT	CASLTDRVAPEAFF
TRBV27	TRBD2	once	TRBJ2-3	TGTGCCAGCAGTTCCCTAGCGGGGGGGCAAGATACGCAGTATTTT	CASSSLAGGQDTQYF
TRBV5-6	.	.	TRBJ2-5	TGTGCCAGCAGCTTGGACCCTCAAGAGACCCAGTACTTC	CASSLDPQETQYF
TRBV11-2	.	.	TRBJ2-3	TGTGCCAGCAGCCGAGACACAGATACGCAGTATTTT	CASSRDTDTQYF